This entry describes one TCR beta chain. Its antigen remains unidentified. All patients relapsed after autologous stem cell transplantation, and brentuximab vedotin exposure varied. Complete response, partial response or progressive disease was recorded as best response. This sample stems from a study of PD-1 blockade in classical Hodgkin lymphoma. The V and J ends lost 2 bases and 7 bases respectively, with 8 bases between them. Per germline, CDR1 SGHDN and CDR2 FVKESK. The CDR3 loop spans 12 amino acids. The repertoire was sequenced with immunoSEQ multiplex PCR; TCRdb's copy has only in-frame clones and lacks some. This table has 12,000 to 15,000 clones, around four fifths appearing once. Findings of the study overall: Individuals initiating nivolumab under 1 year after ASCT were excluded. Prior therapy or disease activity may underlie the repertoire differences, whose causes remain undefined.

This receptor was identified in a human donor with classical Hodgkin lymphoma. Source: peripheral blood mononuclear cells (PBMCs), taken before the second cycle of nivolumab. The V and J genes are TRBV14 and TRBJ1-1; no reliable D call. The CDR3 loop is CASSQFDFEAFF. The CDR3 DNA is TGTGCCAGCAGCCAATTTGACTTTGAAGCTTTCTTT.